A selection of T cell receptor beta chains follows, all from one sample in a study of T cells in Graves' hyperthyroidism and ophthalmopathy. TCRdb reprocessed the multiplex PCR reads with MiXCR, giving one entry per CDR3 protein. Altogether 800,000 or so distinct CDR3 sequences are present, 38% being singletons, with the ten largest covering roughly 8.3%. The sample was blood. The receptors originated from a man between 18 and 35 years old with Graves' hyperthyroidism. Both conserved end residues are part of each CDR3. Fields, in order: clone size, V gene, CDR3 protein. Only part of the rows carry a size: once, few, many, or a class if the clone is expanded.

size: NA; V: TRBV2; CDR3: CASSDHGTGPGTQYF
size: NA; V: TRBV6-1; CDR3: CASRALDRSSYEQYF
size: NA; V: TRBV10-3; CDR3: CAISEGNSGTEAFF
size: NA; V: TRBV9; CDR3: CASSVRDLDSYEQYF
size: NA; V: TRBV11-2; CDR3: CAGSSYLAGGLIYEQYF
size: NA; V: TRBV10-2; CDR3: CASTPGVDSPLHF
size: few; V: TRBV7-3; CDR3: CASSLKSGPNTGELFF
size: NA; V: TRBV11-1; CDR3: CASSLGLGAENTIYF
size: NA; V: TRBV5-4; CDR3: CASSFPGGMNTEAFF
size: many; V: TRBV7-2; CDR3: CASSIREGPSETQYF
size: NA; V: TRBV6-1; CDR3: CASSPAATYEQYF
size: NA; V: TRBV7-9; CDR3: CASSSRGRSHEQYF
size: NA; V: TRBV20-1; CDR3: CSARGSLNGNTIYF
size: many; V: TRBV7-3; CDR3: CASSLSAGGTEAFF
size: NA; V: TRBV12-3/TRBV12-4; CDR3: CASSPGRVRQAFF
size: NA; V: TRBV6-6; CDR3: CASSLWREEVLGELFF
size: NA; V: TRBV5-1; CDR3: CASSLERAGYGYTF
size: many; V: TRBV5-1; CDR3: CASSLRQYEQYF
size: NA; V: TRBV7-9; CDR3: CASSLRPQHF
size: many; V: TRBV29-1; CDR3: CSVEPNTGELFF
size: NA; V: TRBV29-1; CDR3: CSLTGGLETQYF
size: many; V: TRBV10-2; CDR3: CASTGGQGGSFYEQYF
size: NA; V: TRBV7-9; CDR3: CASSLAGGNEQFF
size: NA; V: TRBV10-3; CDR3: CASNYGGSYEQYF
size: many; V: TRBV10-1; CDR3: CASSEGRGHPYEQYF
size: NA; V: TRBV7-9; CDR3: CASSPRGANEQYF
size: NA; V: TRBV14; CDR3: CASSPEPIVTEAFF
size: many; V: TRBV7-3; CDR3: CASRSGEQYF
size: once; V: TRBV7-2; CDR3: CASSPQAGVAEAFF